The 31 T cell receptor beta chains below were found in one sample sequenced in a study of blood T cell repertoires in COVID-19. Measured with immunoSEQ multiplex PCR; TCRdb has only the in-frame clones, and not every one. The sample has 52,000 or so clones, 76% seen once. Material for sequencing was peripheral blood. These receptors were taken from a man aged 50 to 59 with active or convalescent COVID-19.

The CDR3 reads CASSAGTGVVFF. Written as DNA, the CDR3 is TGTGCCAGCAGCGCCGGGACAGGGGTCGTGTTCTTC. The chain uses TRBV25-1 and TRBJ2-1; 10 nucleotides line up with TRBD1. The V gene end was trimmed by 6 bases and the J gene end by 15 bases; junction bases not matched to a gene: 8. The CDR3 consists of 12 residues. Germline assignment: CDR1 MGHDK and CDR2 SYGVNS.

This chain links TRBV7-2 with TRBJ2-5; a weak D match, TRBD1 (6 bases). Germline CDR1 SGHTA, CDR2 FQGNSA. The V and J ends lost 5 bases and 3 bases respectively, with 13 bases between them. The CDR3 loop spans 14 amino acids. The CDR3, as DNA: TGTGCCAGCAGCATGGACAGCTCAAAAGAGACCCAGTACTTC. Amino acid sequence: CASSMDSSKETQYF.

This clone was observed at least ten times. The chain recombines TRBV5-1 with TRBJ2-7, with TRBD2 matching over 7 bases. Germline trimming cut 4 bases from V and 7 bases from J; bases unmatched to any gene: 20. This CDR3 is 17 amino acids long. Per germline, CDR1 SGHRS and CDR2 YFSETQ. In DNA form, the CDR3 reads TGCGCCAGCAGCCCTAGCATGGGGGGGGACGGGTTAATGGAGCAGTACTTC. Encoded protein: CASSPSMGGDGLMEQYF.

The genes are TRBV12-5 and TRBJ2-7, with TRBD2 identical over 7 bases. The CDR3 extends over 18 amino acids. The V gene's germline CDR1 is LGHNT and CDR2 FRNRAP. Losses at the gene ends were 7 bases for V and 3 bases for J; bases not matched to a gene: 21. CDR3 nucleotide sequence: TGTGCTAGTGCCGAACATTCAGGGAGGGCCCAATCTTTCTACGAGCAGTACTTC. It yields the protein CASAEHSGRAQSFYEQYF.

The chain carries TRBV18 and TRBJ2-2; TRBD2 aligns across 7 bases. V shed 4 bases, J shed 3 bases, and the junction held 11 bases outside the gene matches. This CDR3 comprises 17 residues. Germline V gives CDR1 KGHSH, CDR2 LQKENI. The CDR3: CASSLLASGVDTGELFF. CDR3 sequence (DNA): TGTGCCAGCTCACTCTTGGCCAGCGGGGTTGACACCGGGGAGCTGTTTTTT.

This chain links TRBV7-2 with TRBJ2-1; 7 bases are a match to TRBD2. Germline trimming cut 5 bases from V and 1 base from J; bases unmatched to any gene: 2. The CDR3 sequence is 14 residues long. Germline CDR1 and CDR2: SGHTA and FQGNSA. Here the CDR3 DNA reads TGTGCCAGCAGCAAACTAGCGTCCTACAATGAGCAGTTCTTC. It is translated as CASSKLASYNEQFF.

This CDR3 reads CASSLDWSIYEQYF. The CDR3 DNA follows: TGCGCCAGCAGCTTGGACTGGAGTATCTACGAGCAGTACTTC. The rearrangement joins TRBV5-1 to TRBJ2-7; no definite D call. There are 14 residues in the CDR3. Germline assignment: CDR1 SGHRS and CDR2 YFSETQ. Trimming took 0 bases from V and 3 from J, leaving 10 bases between them.

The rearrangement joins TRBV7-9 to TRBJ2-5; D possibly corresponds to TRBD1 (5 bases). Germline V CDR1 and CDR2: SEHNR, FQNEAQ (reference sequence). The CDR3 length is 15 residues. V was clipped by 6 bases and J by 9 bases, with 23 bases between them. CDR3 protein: CASSSPSDSAVAQYF. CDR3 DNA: TGTGCCAGCAGTTCTCCTTCCGACAGCGCGGTGGCCCAGTACTTC.

CDR3 region: CASSLALAGGYEQYF. CDR3 sequence (DNA): TGTGCCAGCAGCTTAGCGCTAGCGGGAGGGTACGAGCAGTACTTC. The rearrangement joins TRBV7-2 to TRBJ2-7; 12 positions match TRBD2. The germline V gene encodes CDR1 SGHTA and CDR2 FQGNSA. The CDR3 consists of 15 residues. Trimming at V came to 0 bases and at J to 4 bases, leaving 1 base not matched to a gene.

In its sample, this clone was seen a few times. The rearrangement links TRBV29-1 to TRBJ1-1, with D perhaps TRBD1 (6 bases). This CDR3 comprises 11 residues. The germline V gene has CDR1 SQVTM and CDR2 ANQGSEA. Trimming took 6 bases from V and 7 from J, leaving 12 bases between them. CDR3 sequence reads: CSVQGSGEAFF. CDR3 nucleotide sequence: TGCAGCGTCCAGGGGTCGGGTGAAGCTTTCTTT.

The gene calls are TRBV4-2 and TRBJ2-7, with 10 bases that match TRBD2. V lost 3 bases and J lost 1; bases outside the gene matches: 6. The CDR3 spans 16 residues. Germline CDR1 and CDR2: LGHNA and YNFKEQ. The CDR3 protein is CASSHAGTSDSYEQYF. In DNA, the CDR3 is TGTGCCAGCAGCCATGCCGGGACTAGCGATTCCTACGAGCAGTACTTC.

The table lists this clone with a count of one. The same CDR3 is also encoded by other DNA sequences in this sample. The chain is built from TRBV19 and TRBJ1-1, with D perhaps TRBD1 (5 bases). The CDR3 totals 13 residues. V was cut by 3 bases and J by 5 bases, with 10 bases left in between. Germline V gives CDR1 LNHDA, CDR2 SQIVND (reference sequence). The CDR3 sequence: CASSIYGGTEAFF. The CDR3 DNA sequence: TGTGCCAGTAGTATCTACGGGGGGACTGAAGCTTTCTTT.

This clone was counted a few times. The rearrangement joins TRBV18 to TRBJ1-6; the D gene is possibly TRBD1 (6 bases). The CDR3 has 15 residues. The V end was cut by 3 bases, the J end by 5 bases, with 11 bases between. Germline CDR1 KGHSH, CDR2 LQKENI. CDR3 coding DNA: TGTGCCAGCTCACCCTTGGCAGGGGATAATTCACCCCTCCACTTT. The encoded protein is CASSPLAGDNSPLHF.

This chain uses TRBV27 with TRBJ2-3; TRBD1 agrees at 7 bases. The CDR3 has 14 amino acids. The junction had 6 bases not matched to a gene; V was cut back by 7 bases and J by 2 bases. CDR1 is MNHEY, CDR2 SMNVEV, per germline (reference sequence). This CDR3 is CASTFDRATDTQYF. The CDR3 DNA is TGTGCCAGCACCTTCGACAGGGCCACAGATACGCAGTATTTT.

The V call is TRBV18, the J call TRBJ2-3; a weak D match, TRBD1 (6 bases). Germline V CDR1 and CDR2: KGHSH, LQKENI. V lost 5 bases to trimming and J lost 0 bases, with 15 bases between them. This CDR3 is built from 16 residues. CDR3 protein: CASSSETGLSTDTQYF. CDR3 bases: TGTGCCAGCTCATCCGAGACAGGCCTAAGCACAGATACGCAGTATTTT.

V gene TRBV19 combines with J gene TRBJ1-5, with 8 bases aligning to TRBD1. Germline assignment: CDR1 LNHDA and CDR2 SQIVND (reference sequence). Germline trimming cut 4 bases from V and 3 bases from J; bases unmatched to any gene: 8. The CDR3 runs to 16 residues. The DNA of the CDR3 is TGTGCCAGTAGTACGATAGACAGGGGTCCCAATCAGCCCCAGCATTTT. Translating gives CASSTIDRGPNQPQHF.

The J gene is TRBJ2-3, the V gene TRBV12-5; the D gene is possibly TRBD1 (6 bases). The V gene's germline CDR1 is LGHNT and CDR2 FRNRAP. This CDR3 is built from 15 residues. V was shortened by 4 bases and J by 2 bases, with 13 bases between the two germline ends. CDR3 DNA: TGTGCTAGTGGTTGGGAAACAGGGCCCACAGATACGCAGTATTTT. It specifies CASGWETGPTDTQYF.

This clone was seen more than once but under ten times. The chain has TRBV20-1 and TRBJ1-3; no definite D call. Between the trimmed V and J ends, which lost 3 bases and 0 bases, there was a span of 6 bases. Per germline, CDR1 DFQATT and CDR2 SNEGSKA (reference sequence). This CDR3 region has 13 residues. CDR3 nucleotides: TGCAGTGCTAGTGATCACTCTGGAAACACCATATATTTT. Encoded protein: CSASDHSGNTIYF.

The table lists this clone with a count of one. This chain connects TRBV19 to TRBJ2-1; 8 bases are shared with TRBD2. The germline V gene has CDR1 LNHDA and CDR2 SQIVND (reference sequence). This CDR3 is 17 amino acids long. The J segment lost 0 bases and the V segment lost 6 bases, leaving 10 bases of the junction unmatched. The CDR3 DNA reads TGTGCCAGTAGGTCAACTAGCGGTGCCAGCTCCTACAATGAGCAGTTCTTC. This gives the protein CASRSTSGASSYNEQFF. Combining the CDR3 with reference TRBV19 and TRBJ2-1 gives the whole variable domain DGGITQSPKYLFRKEGQNVTLSCEQNLNHDAMYWYRQDPGQGLRLIYYSQIVNDFQKGDIAEGYSVSREKKESFPLTVTSAQKNPTAFYLCASRSTSGASSYNEQFFGPGTRLTVL.

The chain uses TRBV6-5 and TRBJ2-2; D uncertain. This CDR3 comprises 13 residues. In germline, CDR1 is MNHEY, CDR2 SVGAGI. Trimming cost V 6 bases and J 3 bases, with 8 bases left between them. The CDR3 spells CASRDIDTGELFF. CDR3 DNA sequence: TGTGCCAGCAGAGACATTGACACCGGGGAGCTGTTTTTT.

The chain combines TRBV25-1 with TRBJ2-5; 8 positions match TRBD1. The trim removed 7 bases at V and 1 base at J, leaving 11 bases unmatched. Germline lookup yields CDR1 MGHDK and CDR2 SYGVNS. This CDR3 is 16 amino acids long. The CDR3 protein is CASTRTGRRGQETQYF. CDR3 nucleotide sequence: TGTGCCAGCACAAGGACAGGGCGGAGGGGCCAAGAGACCCAGTACTTC.

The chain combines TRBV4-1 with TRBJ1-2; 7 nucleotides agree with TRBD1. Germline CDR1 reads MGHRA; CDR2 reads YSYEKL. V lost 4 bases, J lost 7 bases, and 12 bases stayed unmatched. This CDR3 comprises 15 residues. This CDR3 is CASSRASAGGAGYTF. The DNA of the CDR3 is TGCGCCAGCAGCCGGGCTTCCGCAGGGGGTGCTGGCTACACCTTC.

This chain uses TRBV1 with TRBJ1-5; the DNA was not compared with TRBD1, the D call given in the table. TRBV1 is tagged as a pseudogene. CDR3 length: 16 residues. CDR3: CTSSRRTDYSNQPQHF. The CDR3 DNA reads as TGCACCAGCAGCCGAAGGACAGATTATAGCAATCAGCCCCAGCATTTT.

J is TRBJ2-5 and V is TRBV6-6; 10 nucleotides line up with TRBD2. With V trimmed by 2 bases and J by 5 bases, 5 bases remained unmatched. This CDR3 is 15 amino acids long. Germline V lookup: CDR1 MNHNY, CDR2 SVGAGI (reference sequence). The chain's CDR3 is CASSYGASGSETQYF. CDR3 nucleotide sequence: TGTGCCAGCAGTTACGGGGCTAGCGGGAGTGAGACCCAGTACTTC.

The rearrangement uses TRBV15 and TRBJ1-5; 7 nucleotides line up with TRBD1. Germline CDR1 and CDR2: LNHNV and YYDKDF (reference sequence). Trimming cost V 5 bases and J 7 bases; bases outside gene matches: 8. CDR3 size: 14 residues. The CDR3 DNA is TGTGCCACCAGCCTCGGAGGGGGCGAACAGCCCCAGCATTTT. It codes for CATSLGGGEQPQHF.

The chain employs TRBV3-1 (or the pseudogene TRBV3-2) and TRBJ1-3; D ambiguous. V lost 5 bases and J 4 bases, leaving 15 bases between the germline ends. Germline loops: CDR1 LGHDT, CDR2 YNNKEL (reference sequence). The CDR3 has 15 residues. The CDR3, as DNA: TGTGCCAGCAGCACGCCGAGAGAGATGGGAAACACCATATATTTT. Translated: CASSTPREMGNTIYF.

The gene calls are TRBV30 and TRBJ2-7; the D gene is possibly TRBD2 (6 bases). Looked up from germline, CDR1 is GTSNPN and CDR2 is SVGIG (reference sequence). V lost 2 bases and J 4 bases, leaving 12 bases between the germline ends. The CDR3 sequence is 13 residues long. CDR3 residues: CAWSNGGDYEQYF. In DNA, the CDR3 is TGTGCCTGGAGTAACGGAGGGGATTACGAGCAGTACTTC.

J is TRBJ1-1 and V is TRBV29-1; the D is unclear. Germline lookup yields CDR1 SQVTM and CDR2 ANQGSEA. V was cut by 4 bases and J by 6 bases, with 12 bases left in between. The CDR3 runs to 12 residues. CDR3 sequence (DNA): TGCAGCGTTGTGAGCGCGGGGTCTGAAGCTTTCTTT. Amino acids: CSVVSAGSEAFF.

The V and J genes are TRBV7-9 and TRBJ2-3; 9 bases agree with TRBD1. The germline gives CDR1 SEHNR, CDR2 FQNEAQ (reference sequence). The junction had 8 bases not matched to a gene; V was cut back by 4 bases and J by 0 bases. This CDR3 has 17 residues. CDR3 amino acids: CASSYAGTGLSTDTQYF. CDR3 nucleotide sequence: TGTGCCAGCAGCTACGCCGGGACAGGGCTCAGCACAGATACGCAGTATTTT. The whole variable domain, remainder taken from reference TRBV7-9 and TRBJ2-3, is DTGVSQNPRHKITKRGQNVTFRCDPISEHNRLYWYRQTLGQGPEFLTYFQNEAQLEKSRLLSDRFSAERPKGSFSTLEIQRTEQGDSAMYLCASSYAGTGLSTDTQYFGPGTRLTVL.

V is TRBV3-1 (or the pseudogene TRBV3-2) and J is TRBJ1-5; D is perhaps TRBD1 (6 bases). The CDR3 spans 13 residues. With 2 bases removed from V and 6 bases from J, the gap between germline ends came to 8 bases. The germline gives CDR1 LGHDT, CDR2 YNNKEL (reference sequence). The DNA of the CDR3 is TGTGCCAGCAGCCAAACAGGGATTCAGCCCCAGCATTTT. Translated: CASSQTGIQPQHF.

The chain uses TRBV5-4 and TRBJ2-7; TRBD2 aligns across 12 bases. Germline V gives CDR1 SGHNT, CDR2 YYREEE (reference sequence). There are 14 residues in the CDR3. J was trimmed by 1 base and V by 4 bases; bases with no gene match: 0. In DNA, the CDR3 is TGTGCCAGCAGCGGGACTAGCGGGTCCTACGAGCAGTACTTC. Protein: CASSGTSGSYEQYF.